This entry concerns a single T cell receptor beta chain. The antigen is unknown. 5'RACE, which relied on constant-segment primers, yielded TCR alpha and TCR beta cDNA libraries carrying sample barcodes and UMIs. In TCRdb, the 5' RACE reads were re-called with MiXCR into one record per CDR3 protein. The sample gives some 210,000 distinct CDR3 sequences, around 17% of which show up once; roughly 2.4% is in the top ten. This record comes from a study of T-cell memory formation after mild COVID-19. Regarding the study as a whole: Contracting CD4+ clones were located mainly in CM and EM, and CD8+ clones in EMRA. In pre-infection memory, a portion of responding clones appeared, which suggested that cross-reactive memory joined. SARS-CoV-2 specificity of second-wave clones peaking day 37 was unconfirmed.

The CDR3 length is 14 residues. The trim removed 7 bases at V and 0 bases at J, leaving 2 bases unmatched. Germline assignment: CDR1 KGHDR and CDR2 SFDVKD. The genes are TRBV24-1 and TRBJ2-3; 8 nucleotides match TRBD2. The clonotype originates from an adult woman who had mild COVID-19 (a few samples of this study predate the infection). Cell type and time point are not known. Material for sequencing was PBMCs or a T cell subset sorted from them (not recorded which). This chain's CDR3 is CATSRGGSTDTQYF. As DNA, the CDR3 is TGTGCCACCAGCCGGGGGGGCAGCACAGATACGCAGTATTTT.